The clone carrying this T cell receptor beta chain has only a few counts. Its matching antigen is unknown. The data are from a study of naive and memory T cell subsets. The study's findings and limits: Each distinct alpha or beta sequence counts as one clonotype. Naive repertoires, especially CD8, held a few larger clonotypes, possibly memory cells re-expressing CD45RA.

Looked up from germline, CDR1 is SGHNT and CDR2 is YYREEE (reference sequence). Trimming cost V 2 bases and J 4 bases, with 13 bases left between them. This CDR3 comprises 16 residues. Both TRBC1 and TRBC2 were covered by a beta constant-region primer of two equimolar oligonucleotides. Four rounds of PCR amplified the ligated cDNA using nested alpha and beta constant-region primers plus SP2. TCRdb recomputed calls from the UMI-ligation and nested PCR reads with MiXCR, one row per CDR3 protein. This table holds 120,000 to 150,000 distinct CDR3 sequences, about 20% found once. This clonotype was sampled from a human donor in good health. Sequencing was done on a sample of naive CD4+ T cells from blood. The chain combines TRBV5-4 with TRBJ2-6; possibly TRBD2 for D (6 bases). In DNA form, the CDR3 reads TGTGCCAGCAGCTTCGGAGGGCTTCTGGGGGCCAACGTCCTGACTTTC. Protein: CASSFGGLLGANVLTF.